This T cell receptor (beta chain) was observed in a study of blood T cell repertoires in COVID-19. Assay: immunoSEQ multiplex PCR; the TCRdb copy retains only in-frame clones and omits some. This repertoire shows 52,000 or so clones, roughly 85% found once; its top ten account for approximately 12%. Trimming took 3 bases from V and 14 from J, leaving 20 bases between them. The CDR3 totals 15 residues. CDR1 is MDHEN, CDR2 SYDVKM, per germline. This clonotype was sampled from a human donor in a cohort sampled during active COVID-19. Sequenced input: peripheral blood. This rearrangement joins TRBV28 to TRBJ1-6; no definite D call. The CDR3 loop reads CASSLAGQTGVALHF. DNA for the CDR3: TGTGCCAGCAGTTTGGCTGGGCAGACCGGGGTAGCCCTCCACTTT.